The 26 T cell receptor beta chains listed next were all sequenced from one sample in a study of blood T cells in healthy people across ages. Together with a sample-barcoded 5' primer, a J-beta primer mix was included in a second PCR lasting 7 to 11 cycles. From the 5' RACE reads, TCRdb called clonotypes with MiXCR, one entry per CDR3 protein. This table holds approximately 690,000 distinct CDR3 sequences, approximately 50% found once. The specimen sequenced was blood. These receptors came from a man between 60 and 75 years old in good health.

This clonotype was seen just once. The chain couples TRBV6-5 to TRBJ1-6; D is perhaps TRBD1 (5 bases). This CDR3 has 14 amino acids. CDR1 MNHEY and CDR2 SVGAGI come from the germline V gene. The V and J ends lost 10 bases and 7 bases respectively, with 17 bases between them. CDR3 nucleotides: TGTGCCACTCAAGAGGGGTTGGGGAATTCACCCCTCCACTTT. Translating it yields CATQEGLGNSPLHF.

V usage is TRBV5-1 and J usage is TRBJ2-7; TRBD2 matches at 11 bases. The J call is doubtful: the DNA matches TRBJ2-5 better. CDR3 length: 15 residues. Germline V lookup: CDR1 SGHRS, CDR2 YFSETQ. DNA for the CDR3: TGCGCCAGCAGCTTTAGCGGGGGGGTCCTCGAGACCCAGTACTTC. Translating gives CASSFSGGVLETQYF.

The CDR3 nucleotides read TGTGCCAGCAGCCCGCCCCGGAGATACGGGGCCAACGTCCTGACTTTC. Its protein is CASSPPRRYGANVLTF. The chain carries TRBV6-6 and TRBJ2-6; D gene unclear. Germline V gene lookup returns CDR1 MNHNY and CDR2 SVGAGI (reference sequence). With 6 bases removed from V and 4 bases from J, the gap between germline ends came to 16 bases. This CDR3 comprises 16 residues.

This chain connects TRBV11-2 to TRBJ2-5, with D uncertain. In germline, CDR1 is SGHAT, CDR2 FQNNGV. V was shortened by 1 base and J by 7 bases, with 13 bases between the two germline ends. The CDR3 sequence is 14 residues long. The CDR3 sequence: CASSLAVVGGTQYF. CDR3 nucleotides: TGTGCCAGCAGCTTAGCCGTGGTAGGCGGGACCCAGTACTTC.

This chain joins TRBV5-1 and TRBJ1-1; 8 bases map to TRBD1. The V gene's germline CDR1 is SGHRS and CDR2 YFSETQ. The CDR3 loop spans 14 amino acids. Germline trimming cut 3 bases from V and 4 bases from J; bases unmatched to any gene: 5. The DNA of the CDR3 is TGCGCCAGCAGCTACACAGGGGGTGGCACTGAAGCTTTCTTT. It specifies CASSYTGGGTEAFF.

The chain employs TRBV29-1 and TRBJ2-7; D ambiguous. The end of the DNA aligns better with TRBJ2-5, so the J call may be wrong. There are 14 residues in the CDR3. Germline CDR1 SQVTM, CDR2 ANQGSEA. The CDR3 loop is CSVEDFVPRETQYF. The CDR3 DNA is TGCAGCGTTGAAGATTTTGTGCCCCGAGAGACCCAGTACTTC.

The gene calls are TRBV20-1 and TRBJ1-1; 10 nucleotides align to TRBD1. The germline V gene encodes CDR1 DFQATT and CDR2 SNEGSKA (reference sequence). This CDR3 is built from 15 residues. The J segment lost 4 bases and the V segment lost 6 bases, leaving 11 bases of the junction unmatched. CDR3 sequence: CSAWDRGSRGTEAFF. CDR3 coding DNA: TGCAGTGCCTGGGACAGGGGCTCCCGGGGCACTGAAGCTTTCTTT.

The table lists this clonotype with many counts. The rearrangement joins TRBV10-1 to TRBJ2-3, with D perhaps matching TRBD2 (6 bases). Between the trimmed V and J ends, which lost 3 bases and 4 bases, there was a span of 11 bases. This CDR3 has 14 residues. Germline V gene lookup returns CDR1 WNHNN and CDR2 SYGVQD (reference sequence). The CDR3 reads CASSEGGTADTQYF. The CDR3 DNA sequence: TGCGCCAGCAGTGAAGGAGGGACGGCAGATACGCAGTATTTT.

This clonotype was seen only a few times. The DNA for the CDR3 is TGCAGTGCTGAACACAGGGGGCAAGTAGAGACCCAGTACTTC. The encoded protein is CSAEHRGQVETQYF. The gene calls are TRBV20-1 and TRBJ2-5; 9 bases are shared with TRBD1. V lost 5 bases and J lost 4; bases outside the gene matches: 8. The CDR3 is 14 residues long. Per germline, CDR1 DFQATT and CDR2 SNEGSKA (reference sequence).

The chain joins TRBV28 to TRBJ2-7; possibly TRBD2 for D (7 bases). CDR3 size: 15 residues. V was cut by 8 bases and J by 4 bases, with 21 bases left in between. Germline CDR1 reads MDHEN; CDR2 reads SYDVKM. The CDR3, as DNA: TGTGCCAGCGGGGAGGGGGGACGTGGGATTTACGAGCAGTACTTC. Its translation: CASGEGGRGIYEQYF.

The rearrangement joins TRBV7-8 to TRBJ1-1; D gene unclear. V shed 1 base and J shed 2 bases, with 5 bases lying between them. Germline V gene sequence: CDR1 SGHVS, CDR2 FQNEAQ. The CDR3 consists of 13 residues. The CDR3 is CASSLVTNTEAFF. The DNA of the CDR3 is TGTGCCAGCAGCTTAGTAACTAACACTGAAGCTTTCTTT. Using reference TRBV7-8 and TRBJ1-1 for the parts outside the CDR3, the full variable domain is GAGVSQSPRYKVAKRGQDVALRCDPISGHVSLFWYQQALGQGPEFLTYFQNEAQLDKSGLPSDRFFAERPEGSVSTLKIQRTQQEDSAVYLCASSLVTNTEAFFGQGTRLTVV.

In this sample, this clonotype turned up a few times. The V call is TRBV20-1, the J call TRBJ1-6; D is ambiguous. The CDR3 runs to 13 residues. The germline V gene encodes CDR1 DFQATT and CDR2 SNEGSKA (reference sequence). V gave up 5 bases and J gave up 8 bases, with 13 bases separating them. The DNA of the CDR3 is TGCAGTGCTGCGTCGGAGGCTTATTCACCCCTCCACTTT. This encodes CSAASEAYSPLHF.

This chain joins TRBV20-1 and TRBJ1-1, with a tentative D call TRBD1 (5 bases). Germline CDR1 DFQATT, CDR2 SNEGSKA (reference sequence). V was cut by 0 bases and J by 1 base, with 15 bases left in between. The CDR3 consists of 16 residues. The CDR3 coding sequence is TGCAGTGCTAGAGATTGGGGGAGGGGCCAGAACACTGAAGCTTTCTTT. This translates into CSARDWGRGQNTEAFF.

The rearrangement uses TRBV28 and TRBJ1-5; a weak D match, TRBD1 (6 bases). Germline V gives CDR1 MDHEN, CDR2 SYDVKM. This CDR3 comprises 14 residues. V lost 3 bases and J 6 bases, leaving 12 bases between the germline ends. CDR3 DNA sequence: TGTGCCAGCAGTTTTTCGGGGGCTAGTCAGCCCCAGCATTTT. It codes for CASSFSGASQPQHF.

The chain is built from TRBV5-1 and TRBJ2-5; TRBD2 matches at 7 bases. The CDR3 runs to 14 residues. Losses at the gene ends were 0 bases for V and 5 bases for J; bases not matched to a gene: 4. The germline CDR1 and CDR2 sequences are SGHRS and YFSETQ. The DNA of the CDR3 is TGCGCCAGCAGCTTGGCCAGCGGGGACGAGACCCAGTACTTC. Its translation: CASSLASGDETQYF.

This clonotype was picked up one time. The chain combines TRBV20-1 with TRBJ2-7, with D possibly being TRBD1 or TRBD2 (6 bases each). The CDR3 contains 14 residues. Germline V gives CDR1 DFQATT, CDR2 SNEGSKA (reference sequence). Trimming removed 3 bases at V and 3 bases at J, with 15 bases between. The CDR3 loop is CSARGAGSRYEQYF. The CDR3 DNA is TGCAGTGCTAGGGGGGCGGGGAGTCGCTACGAGCAGTACTTC.

The chain recombines TRBV2 with TRBJ2-3; either TRBD1 or TRBD2 may supply D (5 bases each). Trimming took off 4 bases at V and 4 bases at J, with 15 bases between the two ends. Germline values: CDR1 SNHLY, CDR2 FYNNEI. CDR3 length: 15 amino acids. CDR3 loop: CASSVRSGLADTQYF. In DNA form, the CDR3 reads TGTGCCAGCAGTGTGAGGTCGGGGCTAGCAGATACGCAGTATTTT.

The chain recombines TRBV14 with TRBJ2-7; the D gene is possibly TRBD1 (5 bases). CDR1 and CDR2 from the germline V gene are SGHDN and FVKESK. V was clipped by 3 bases and J by 6 bases, with 15 bases between them. This CDR3 has 14 amino acids. The CDR3 sequence is CASSQSPQGREQYF. CDR3 coding DNA: TGTGCCAGCAGCCAGAGTCCCCAGGGTCGCGAGCAGTACTTC. Using reference TRBV14 and TRBJ2-7 for the parts outside the CDR3, the full variable domain is EAGVTQFPSHSVIEKGQTVTLRCDPISGHDNLYWYRRVMGKEIKFLLHFVKESKQDESGMPNNRFLAERTGGTYSTLKVQPAELEDSGVYFCASSQSPQGREQYFGPGTRLTVT.

V gene TRBV21-1 combines with J gene TRBJ2-7; the table's D call, TRBD1, was not checked against the DNA. TRBV21-1 is a known pseudogene. The CDR3 is 15 residues long. Here the CDR3 DNA reads TGTGCCAGCAGCGATACAGGGAGAAACTCCTACGAGCAGTACTTC. Translation: CASSDTGRNSYEQYF.

The V call is TRBV29-1, the J call TRBJ2-5; TRBD1 agrees at 9 bases. CDR1 is SQVTM and CDR2 is ANQGSEA in the germline V gene. This CDR3 region has 13 residues. Trimming cost V 8 bases and J 7 bases; bases outside gene matches: 11. The CDR3 reads CSLRDRVFGTQYF. The CDR3 nucleotides are TGCAGCCTCCGGGACAGGGTATTTGGGACCCAGTACTTC.

Only a few counts were recorded for this clonotype. The V gene is TRBV24-1, the J gene TRBJ2-3; the D gene is possibly TRBD1 (8 bases). V lost 4 bases, J lost 4 bases, and 17 bases lay in between. CDR1 KGHDR and CDR2 SFDVKD come from the germline V gene. This CDR3 contains 16 residues. The CDR3: CATSDPHRGGADTQYF. The CDR3 DNA is TGTGCCACCAGTGACCCCCACAGGGGGGGTGCAGATACGCAGTATTTT.

This rearrangement joins TRBV2 to TRBJ1-1; the match to TRBD1 covers 8 bases. CDR1 SNHLY and CDR2 FYNNEI come from the germline V gene. CDR3 length equals 15 residues. Germline trimming cut 6 bases from V and 5 bases from J; bases unmatched to any gene: 11. As DNA, the CDR3 is TGTGCCAGCAGGGGTGACAGGGGCGGTGGGACTGAAGCTTTCTTT. It codes for CASRGDRGGGTEAFF.

The V call is TRBV20-1, the J call TRBJ1-2; 8 nucleotides match TRBD1. Germline V gene sequence: CDR1 DFQATT, CDR2 SNEGSKA (reference sequence). V was pared by 5 bases and J by 3 bases, with 8 bases of the junction left unmatched. There are 14 residues in the CDR3. The CDR3 region has the DNA TGCAGTGCTTACTCGGACAGGGCCTACTATGGCTACACCTTC. This gives the protein CSAYSDRAYYGYTF.

The chain recombines TRBV21-1 with TRBJ1-6; the table's D call, TRBD1, has no DNA check behind it. TRBV21-1 is flagged as a pseudogene. The CDR3 is made up of 17 amino acids. The CDR3 here is CASSRDREPSPNSPLHF. CDR3 DNA sequence: TGTGCCAGCAGCAGGGACAGGGAGCCATCCCCTAATTCACCCCTCCACTTT.

The table lists this clonotype with many counts. The gene calls are TRBV29-1 and TRBJ2-7; 8 nucleotides line up with TRBD1. This CDR3 region has 13 residues. V lost 3 bases and J lost 3; bases outside the gene matches: 4. The germline gives CDR1 SQVTM, CDR2 ANQGSEA. CDR3 coding DNA: TGCAGCGTTGAGAGCGGACAGGGCTACGAGCAGTACTTC. It encodes CSVESGQGYEQYF.

The rearrangement uses TRBV5-1 and TRBJ2-1; 7 positions match TRBD1. CDR1 and CDR2 (germline): SGHRS, YFSETQ. V shed 4 bases and J 4 bases; nucleotides not matched to a gene: 8. The CDR3 sequence is 15 residues long. In DNA, the CDR3 is TGCGCCAGCAGCCAGGGACAGACCTCATACAATGAGCAGTTCTTC. Its translation is CASSQGQTSYNEQFF.